A single sample is the source of the 18 T cell receptor beta chains below, sequenced in a study of post-analysis software for immune sequencing data. Study findings and constraints: Patients carried 5 or 6 TRBV segments more frequently than controls did, and TRBV5-6, TRBV5-1 and TRBV20-1 were among them.

These receptors have no known antigen. Unique molecular identifiers tagged the TCR beta cDNA libraries. From the PCR reads, TCRdb called clonotypes with MiXCR, one entry per CDR3 protein. Of about 810,000 distinct CDR3 sequences listed, roughly 50% were seen once; the top ten hold 4.6%. Input material: blood. The receptor set was obtained from a girl aged 5-17 years with multiple sclerosis.

The rearrangement uses TRBV5-1 and TRBJ1-4; 7 positions agree with TRBD1. Trimming removed 3 bases from V and 0 bases from J; junction bases left unmatched: 8. This CDR3 is built from 17 residues. Germline V gene lookup returns CDR1 SGHRS and CDR2 YFSETQ. The CDR3 bases are TGCGCCAGCAGCTCCCCCCCGGGACAGCCAACTAATGAAAAACTGTTTTTT. Protein sequence: CASSSPPGQPTNEKLFF.

The genes are TRBV20-1 and TRBJ1-2; D is undetermined. Deletions cut 4 bases from V and 7 bases from J, with 13 bases between. Germline assignment: CDR1 DFQATT and CDR2 SNEGSKA (reference sequence). This CDR3 has 12 residues. This chain's CDR3 is CSATVPGSGYTF. The CDR3 nucleotides are TGCAGTGCTACGGTCCCGGGCTCTGGCTACACCTTC.

The chain is built from TRBV29-1 and TRBJ1-2, with 7 bases aligning to TRBD1. Trimming cost V 3 bases and J 3 bases; bases outside gene matches: 7. The CDR3 consists of 14 residues. Germline lookup yields CDR1 SQVTM and CDR2 ANQGSEA. The CDR3 coding sequence is TGCAGCGTTGATACTATAGGACAGGACTATGGCTACACCTTC. As protein: CSVDTIGQDYGYTF.

V gene TRBV5-1 combines with J gene TRBJ2-5; TRBD1 aligns across 7 bases. Germline CDR1 reads SGHRS; CDR2 reads YFSETQ. J was trimmed by 4 bases and V by 0 bases; bases with no gene match: 3. This CDR3 comprises 14 residues. CDR3 amino acids: CASSLEGARETQYF. Here the CDR3 DNA reads TGCGCCAGCAGCTTGGAGGGGGCGAGAGAGACCCAGTACTTC.

The gene calls are TRBV5-1 and TRBJ1-6; D unresolved. Per germline, CDR1 SGHRS and CDR2 YFSETQ. V dropped 0 bases and J dropped 4 bases, with 8 bases sitting between them. The CDR3 is 15 amino acids. CDR3 nucleotide sequence: TGCGCCAGCAGCTTGGAGTCAGCTTATAATTCACCCCTCCACTTT. As protein: CASSLESAYNSPLHF.

The chain joins TRBV12-3 or TRBV12-4 to TRBJ2-5, with 10 positions matching TRBD1. The CDR3 covers 12 residues. The ends lost 8 bases at V and 10 bases at J; junction bases unmatched: 7. CDR3 residues: CASAPTGGSQYF. CDR3 nucleotide sequence: TGTGCCAGCGCCCCGACAGGGGGCAGCCAGTACTTC.

This clonotype appeared once. V gene TRBV7-8 combines with J gene TRBJ2-4; 10 nucleotides match TRBD1. Gene TRBJ2-7 matches the end of the DNA better, so the J call may be wrong. The germline V gene has CDR1 SGHVS and CDR2 FQNEAQ. The CDR3 covers 15 residues. The chain's CDR3 is CASSARQGAAYEQYF. Written as DNA, the CDR3 is TGTGCCAGCAGCGCCAGACAGGGGGCGGCTTACGAGCAGTACTTC.

This clonotype occurred once. The chain has TRBV13 and TRBJ2-7, with TRBD1 as a possible D gene (6 bases). Germline V gene lookup returns CDR1 PRHDT and CDR2 FYEKMQ (reference sequence). Trimming removed 5 bases from V and 2 bases from J, with 16 bases in between. The CDR3 has 15 amino acids. Here the CDR3 reads CASSDTTGIPYEQYF. For the CDR3, the DNA is TGTGCCAGCAGCGATACCACAGGGATCCCCTACGAGCAGTACTTC.

This chain uses TRBV5-1 with TRBJ2-7; D may be TRBD1 (6 bases). V was shortened by 2 bases and J by 0 bases, with 18 bases between the two germline ends. The CDR3 is 17 residues long. Germline loops: CDR1 SGHRS, CDR2 YFSETQ. CDR3 amino acids: CASSLRIRTEFSYEQYF. In DNA, the CDR3 is TGCGCCAGCAGCTTACGGATTCGGACAGAGTTCTCCTACGAGCAGTACTTC. Based on the CDR3 plus reference TRBV5-1 and TRBJ2-7, the full variable domain is KAGVTQTPRYLIKTRGQQVTLSCSPISGHRSVSWYQQTPGQGLQFLFEYFSETQRNKGNFPGRFSGRQFSNSRSEMNVSTLELGDSALYLCASSLRIRTEFSYEQYFGPGTRLTVT.

The genes are TRBV7-9 and TRBJ2-6; TRBD1 matches 7 bases. Germline V gives CDR1 SEHNR, CDR2 FQNEAQ (reference sequence). The V segment lost 5 bases and the J segment 0 bases; nucleotides outside the gene matches: 7. This CDR3 comprises 17 residues. The chain's CDR3 is CASSRGQLSSGANVLTF. In nucleotides, the CDR3 is TGTGCCAGCAGCCGGGGACAGCTATCCTCTGGGGCCAACGTCCTGACTTTC.

The chain joins TRBV5-1 to TRBJ2-7, with a tentative D call TRBD2 (6 bases). The CDR3 loop spans 16 amino acids. CDR1 is SGHRS and CDR2 is YFSETQ in the germline V gene. V was trimmed by 4 bases and J by 4 bases, leaving 21 bases between them. Written as DNA, the CDR3 is TGCGCCAGCAGCGTGGAAACCGGGACTGCAGCTTACGAGCAGTACTTC. Protein: CASSVETGTAAYEQYF.

This chain links TRBV14 with TRBJ2-3, with a weak D call TRBD2 (6 bases). The V and J ends lost 4 bases and 3 bases respectively, with 17 bases between them. The germline V gene encodes CDR1 SGHDN and CDR2 FVKESK. The CDR3 sequence is 16 residues long. In DNA, the CDR3 is TGTGCCAGCAGCCTTCGTAGGTCCCGGGGGACAGATACGCAGTATTTT. Its protein product is CASSLRRSRGTDTQYF.

In this sample, this clonotype turned up a few times. V gene TRBV7-9 combines with J gene TRBJ2-7; D is perhaps TRBD1 or TRBD2 (6 bases each). The J call is doubtful: the DNA matches TRBJ2-5 better. The CDR3 consists of 15 residues. Germline CDR1 SEHNR, CDR2 FQNEAQ (reference sequence). The CDR3 sequence: CASSLEGGPMGTQYF. The DNA of the CDR3 is TGTGCCAGCAGCTTAGAGGGGGGCCCCATGGGGACCCAGTACTTC.

This chain connects TRBV20-1 to TRBJ2-3, with D perhaps TRBD1 (5 bases). Trimming took off 0 bases at V and 1 base at J, with 11 bases between the two ends. CDR1 and CDR2 (germline): DFQATT, SNEGSKA (reference sequence). This CDR3 is 15 amino acids long. This CDR3 reads CSAREGQRRTDTQYF. DNA of the CDR3: TGCAGTGCTAGAGAGGGGCAGCGCCGCACAGATACGCAGTATTTT.

This clonotype appeared once. The chain joins TRBV4-1 to TRBJ2-7; D gene uncertain. CDR1 MGHRA and CDR2 YSYEKL come from the germline V gene. The CDR3 has 15 residues. V was shortened by 0 bases and J by 4 bases, with 13 bases between the two germline ends. DNA for the CDR3: TGCGCCAGCAGCCAAGAAGGCGCCGTCACTTACGAGCAGTACTTC. Its translation: CASSQEGAVTYEQYF.

V and J are TRBV29-1 and TRBJ2-4; D is uncertain. The J call may be faulty, since TRBJ2-5 better matches the DNA end. Germline assignment: CDR1 SQVTM and CDR2 ANQGSEA. This CDR3 has 13 amino acids. This chain's CDR3 is CSGGRPPGETQYF. For the CDR3, the DNA is TGCAGCGGGGGTAGGCCGCCCGGAGAGACCCAGTACTTC.

V usage is TRBV10-1 and J usage is TRBJ2-5; 11 nucleotides align to TRBD2. The J call may be faulty, since TRBJ2-7 better matches the DNA end. The CDR3 consists of 18 residues. Germline CDR1 and CDR2: WNHNN and SYGVQD (reference sequence). The CDR3, as DNA: TGCGCCAGCAGTTCAGGGGGACTAGCGGTCCGGGGGGCCCACGAGCAGTACTTC. This sequence encodes CASSSGGLAVRGAHEQYF.

This chain uses TRBV19 with TRBJ1-5; 9 nucleotides agree with TRBD1. Looked up from germline, CDR1 is LNHDA and CDR2 is SQIVND (reference sequence). With V trimmed by 7 bases and J by 0 bases, 7 bases remained unmatched. The CDR3 has 16 residues. The CDR3 protein is CASMTGTGYSNQPQHF. The CDR3, as DNA: TGTGCCAGTATGACCGGGACAGGGTATAGCAATCAGCCCCAGCATTTT.